This T cell receptor (beta chain) came from a study of blood T cell repertoires in COVID-19. For this clone: The same CDR3 arises from other DNA sequences in this sample as well.

The germline gives CDR1 KGHSH, CDR2 LQKENI. The V gene end was trimmed by 3 bases and the J gene end by 2 bases; junction bases not matched to a gene: 1. The CDR3 has 13 residues. Some clones are missing from TCRdb's copy, which holds only in-frame ones; the method was immunoSEQ multiplex PCR. Here the sample spans under 300,000 clones, 85% to 90% being singletons. The receptor's source is a middle-aged woman with acute or convalescent COVID-19. The chain uses TRBV18 and TRBJ2-7, with TRBD1 identical over 7 bases. The specimen sequenced was peripheral blood. CDR3 amino acids: CASSPGTAYEQYV. The CDR3 DNA reads as TGTGCCAGCTCACCCGGGACAGCCTACGAGCAGTACGTC.